This TCR beta chain was identified in a study of OX40 agonist ivuxolimab in advanced cancers. Notes on the study in general: Clonal expansion was seen in CD4+ and CD8+ blood T cells by week 6 at 0.1 to 3.0 mg/kg. Researchers did not determine the expanded peripheral T cells' antigen specificity.

This table comes from immunoSEQ multiplex PCR, and its TCRdb copy is limited to in-frame clones, with some not included. Altogether over 50,000 clones are present, about 80% being singletons, with the ten largest covering roughly 4.7%. Comment on this clone: Antigen unknown.

Germline CDR1 SGHTS, CDR2 YDEGEE. This CDR3 has 14 residues. Trimming shortened V by 4 bases and J by 5 bases, and 10 bases separated the two germline ends. The source material was CD4+ or CD8+ T cells sorted from blood, sampled in a trial of the OX40 agonist ivuxolimab. This TCR was recovered from an adult with an advanced solid tumor such as melanoma, head and neck, liver or kidney cancer. V is TRBV5-8 and J is TRBJ1-6; a weak D match, TRBD1 (6 bases). DNA for the CDR3: TGTGCCAGCAGCCGAGGGGGGGATAATTCACCCCTCCACTTT. Protein sequence: CASSRGGDNSPLHF.